The next 9 T cell receptor beta chains were all read from a single sample in a study of siplizumab effects on memory and regulatory T cells. The repertoire was sequenced with immunoSEQ multiplex PCR; TCRdb's copy has only in-frame clones and lacks some. The sample has more than 60,000 clones, roughly 96% seen once; the top ten hold about 0.091%. Sequencing was performed on naive CD8+ T cells sorted from blood. The receptors derive from a human donor in good health.

The chain carries TRBV30 and TRBJ1-1; a possible D gene is TRBD1 (6 bases). The CDR3 runs to 14 residues. Germline loops: CDR1 GTSNPN, CDR2 SVGIG (reference sequence). Trimming removed 0 bases from V and 5 bases from J, with 13 bases in between. CDR3 sequence: CAWSVGGASTEAFF. CDR3 sequence (DNA): TGTGCCTGGAGTGTAGGGGGGGCCAGTACTGAAGCTTTCTTT.

The V and J genes are TRBV19 and TRBJ1-1; 7 bases match TRBD1. The CDR3 extends over 12 amino acids. V shed 6 bases and J 8 bases; nucleotides not matched to a gene: 6. Germline V lookup: CDR1 LNHDA, CDR2 SQIVND (reference sequence). The CDR3 region has the DNA TGTGCCAGTAGGGTCGACAGGGCGGAAGCTTTCTTT. It codes for CASRVDRAEAFF. Combining the CDR3 with reference TRBV19 and TRBJ1-1 gives the whole variable domain DGGITQSPKYLFRKEGQNVTLSCEQNLNHDAMYWYRQDPGQGLRLIYYSQIVNDFQKGDIAEGYSVSREKKESFPLTVTSAQKNPTAFYLCASRVDRAEAFFGQGTRLTVV.

This chain joins TRBV7-6 and TRBJ2-5, with D unclear. The J call may be wrong; the DNA end is better matched by TRBJ2-7. Germline assignment: CDR1 SGHVS and CDR2 FNYEAQ. The CDR3 has 13 residues. The CDR3 reads CASSFGQTYEQYF. The CDR3 DNA reads as TGTGCCAGCAGCTTCGGCCAGACCTACGAGCAGTACTTC.

This CDR3 is CASSRPGQGLYEQYF. DNA for the CDR3: TGTGCCAGCAGTCGACCGGGACAGGGGTTGTACGAGCAGTACTTC. This rearrangement joins TRBV2 to TRBJ2-7; TRBD1 aligns across 10 bases. V shed 5 bases and J 4 bases; nucleotides not matched to a gene: 8. The CDR3 loop spans 15 amino acids. The germline V gene encodes CDR1 SNHLY and CDR2 FYNNEI.

V and J are TRBV13 and TRBJ2-3; 10 nucleotides line up with TRBD2. CDR1 and CDR2 from the germline V gene are PRHDT and FYEKMQ (reference sequence). This CDR3 is built from 17 residues. The ends lost 4 bases at V and 4 bases at J; junction bases unmatched: 11. The CDR3 region is CASSSISLAGKADTQYF. The CDR3 nucleotides are TGTGCCAGCAGCTCGATTTCACTAGCGGGGAAAGCAGATACGCAGTATTTT.

The chain links TRBV5-1 to TRBJ1-1; D gene unclear. There are 13 residues in the CDR3. V dropped 3 bases and J dropped 1 base, with 7 bases sitting between them. Per the germline V gene, CDR1 is SGHRS and CDR2 is YFSETQ. CDR3 amino acids: CASSSVGNTEAFF. The CDR3 DNA sequence: TGCGCCAGCAGCTCGGTCGGGAACACTGAAGCTTTCTTT.

This CDR3 reads CASSSSTSYEQYF. In DNA, the CDR3 is TGTGCCAGCAGCTCTAGTACCAGCTACGAGCAGTACTTC. The chain joins TRBV6-5 to TRBJ2-7; D is unclear. Germline V CDR1 and CDR2: MNHEY, SVGAGI. This CDR3 comprises 13 residues. V lost 6 bases and J 3 bases, leaving 12 bases between the germline ends.

The chain joins TRBV4-1 to TRBJ1-2; no firm D call. In germline, CDR1 is MGHRA, CDR2 YSYEKL. This CDR3 has 13 amino acids. V was clipped by 1 base and J by 8 bases, with 11 bases between them. The CDR3 reads CASSQGTAEGYTF. CDR3 DNA sequence: TGCGCCAGCAGCCAAGGTACGGCGGAGGGCTACACCTTC.

The V and J genes are TRBV5-1 and TRBJ2-7; TRBD2 agrees at 7 bases. The CDR3 totals 13 residues. V lost 3 bases to trimming and J lost 3 bases; unmatched junction nucleotides: 3. Germline V gene sequence: CDR1 SGHRS, CDR2 YFSETQ. This chain's CDR3 is CASSSGGVYEQYF. The CDR3 DNA sequence: TGCGCCAGCAGCTCGGGGGGAGTCTACGAGCAGTACTTC.